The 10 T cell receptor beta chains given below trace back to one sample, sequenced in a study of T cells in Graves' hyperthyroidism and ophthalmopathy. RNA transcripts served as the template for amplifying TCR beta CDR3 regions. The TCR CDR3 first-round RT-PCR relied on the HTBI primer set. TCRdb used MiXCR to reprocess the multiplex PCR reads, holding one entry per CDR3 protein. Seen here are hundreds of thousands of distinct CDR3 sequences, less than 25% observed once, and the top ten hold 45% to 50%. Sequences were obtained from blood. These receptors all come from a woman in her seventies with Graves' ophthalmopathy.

The CDR3 loop reads CASREPGTVLYGYTF. CDR3 nucleotide sequence: TGTGCCAGTAGGGAACCCGGGACAGTTCTATATGGCTACACCTTC. This chain links TRBV19 with TRBJ1-2, with TRBD1 matching over 7 bases. The V segment lost 6 bases and the J segment 5 bases; nucleotides outside the gene matches: 12. The CDR3 length is 15 residues. Per the germline V gene, CDR1 is LNHDA and CDR2 is SQIVND (reference sequence).

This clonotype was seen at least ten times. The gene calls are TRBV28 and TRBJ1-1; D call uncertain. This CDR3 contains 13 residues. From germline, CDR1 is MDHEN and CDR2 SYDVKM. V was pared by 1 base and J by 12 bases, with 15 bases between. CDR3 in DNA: TGTGCCAGCAGTTTATCCGCCCCAATTTTACCTTTCTTT. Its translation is CASSLSAPILPFF.

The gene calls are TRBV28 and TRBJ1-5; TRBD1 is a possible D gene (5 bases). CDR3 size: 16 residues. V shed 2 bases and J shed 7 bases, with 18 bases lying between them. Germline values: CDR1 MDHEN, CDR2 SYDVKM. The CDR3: CASSLAGTAAGQPQHF. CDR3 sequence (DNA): TGTGCCAGCAGTTTAGCGGGGACGGCAGCGGGGCAGCCCCAGCATTTT.

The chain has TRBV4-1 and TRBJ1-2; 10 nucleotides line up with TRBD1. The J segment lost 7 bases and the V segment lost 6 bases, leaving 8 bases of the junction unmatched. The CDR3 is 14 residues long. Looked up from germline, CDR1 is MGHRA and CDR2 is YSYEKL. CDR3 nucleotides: TGCGCCAGCAGTCGACAGGGGGCTTCTGGTGGCTACACCTTC. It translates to CASSRQGASGGYTF.

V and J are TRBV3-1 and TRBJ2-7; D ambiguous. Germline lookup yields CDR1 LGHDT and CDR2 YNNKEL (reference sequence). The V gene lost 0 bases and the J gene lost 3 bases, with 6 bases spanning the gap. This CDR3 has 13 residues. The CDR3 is CASSQEWDYEQYF. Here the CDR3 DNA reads TGTGCCAGCAGCCAAGAATGGGACTACGAGCAGTACTTC.

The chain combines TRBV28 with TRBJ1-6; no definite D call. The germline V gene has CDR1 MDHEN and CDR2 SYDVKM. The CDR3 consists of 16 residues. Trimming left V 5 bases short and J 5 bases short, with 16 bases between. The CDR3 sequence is CASSAESGPDNSPLHF. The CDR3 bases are TGTGCCAGCAGTGCCGAAAGTGGGCCGGATAATTCACCCCTCCACTTT.

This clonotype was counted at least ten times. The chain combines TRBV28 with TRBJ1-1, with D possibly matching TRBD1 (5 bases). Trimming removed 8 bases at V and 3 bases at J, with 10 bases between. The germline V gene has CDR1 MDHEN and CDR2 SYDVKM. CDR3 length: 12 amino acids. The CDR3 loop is CASEGLHTEAFF. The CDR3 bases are TGTGCCAGCGAGGGGTTGCACACTGAAGCTTTCTTT.

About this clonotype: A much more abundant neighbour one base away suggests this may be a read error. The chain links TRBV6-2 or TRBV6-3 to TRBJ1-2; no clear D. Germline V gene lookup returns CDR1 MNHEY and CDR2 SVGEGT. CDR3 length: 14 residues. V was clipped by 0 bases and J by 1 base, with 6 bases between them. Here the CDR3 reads CASSYSPVNYGYTF. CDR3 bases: TGTGCCAGCAGTTACTCGCCAGTTAACTATGGCTACACCTTC.

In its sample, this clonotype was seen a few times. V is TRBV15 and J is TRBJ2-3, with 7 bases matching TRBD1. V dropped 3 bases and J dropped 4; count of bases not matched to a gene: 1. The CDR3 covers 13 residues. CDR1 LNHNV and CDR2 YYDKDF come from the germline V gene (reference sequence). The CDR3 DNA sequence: TGTGCCACCAGCAGGCAGGGGGCAGATACGCAGTATTTT. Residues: CATSRQGADTQYF.

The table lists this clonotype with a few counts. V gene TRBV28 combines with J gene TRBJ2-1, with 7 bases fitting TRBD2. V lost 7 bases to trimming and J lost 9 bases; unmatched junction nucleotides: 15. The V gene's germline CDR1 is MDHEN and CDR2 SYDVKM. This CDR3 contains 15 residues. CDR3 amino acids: CASILSGGRWGEQFF. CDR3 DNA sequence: TGTGCCAGCATCCTTTCGGGGGGACGGTGGGGTGAGCAGTTCTTC.